A selection of T cell receptor beta chains follows, all from one sample in a study of T cells in Graves' hyperthyroidism and ophthalmopathy. TCRdb re-called the multiplex PCR reads with MiXCR, one entry per CDR3 protein. Counted here are approximately 720,000 distinct CDR3 sequences, around 20% occurring once; the ten biggest clones make up 16%. The sample taken for sequencing was blood. The receptors originated from a woman between 50 and 59 years old with Graves' hyperthyroidism that later progressed to Graves' ophthalmopathy. CDR3s include the opening cysteine and the closing phenylalanine or tryptophan. Fields, in order: D gene, J gene, V gene, clone size, CDR3 protein, CDR3 DNA. The D gene is left open where the match is weak. Part of the rows lack a size; the others show once, few, many or a class for expanded clones.

>NA|TRBJ2-1|TRBV29-1|once
CSADLSRAYNEQFF
TGCAGCGCGGACCTTAGTAGAGCCTACAATGAGCAGTTCTTC
>TRBD2|TRBJ2-3|TRBV7-2|few
CASSLLWRGVTDTQYF
TGTGCCAGCAGCTTATTGTGGCGGGGGGTCACAGATACGCAGTATTTT
>NA|TRBJ1-6|TRBV6-6|NA
CASSYSSVGEGWTPLHF
TGTGCCAGCAGTTACTCGAGTGTCGGGGAGGGGTGGACACCCCTCCACTTT
>NA|TRBJ1-5|TRBV30|few
CAWSVQGREPQHF
TGTGCCTGGAGTGTACAGGGTCGGGAGCCCCAGCATTTT
>TRBD2|TRBJ2-5|TRBV6-1|few
CASRRGSGGRETQYF
TGTGCCAGCAGGAGGGGTAGCGGGGGGCGGGAGACCCAGTACTTC
>NA|TRBJ1-5|TRBV18|many
CASSEGVDQPQHF
TGTGCCAGCTCAGAAGGTGTGGATCAGCCCCAGCATTTT
>NA|TRBJ1-4|TRBV12-3/TRBV12-4|few
CASSFQGQDEKLFF
TGTGCCAGCAGTTTTCAGGGACAAGATGAAAAACTGTTTTTT
>NA|TRBJ1-1|TRBV5-1|many
CASSWRGENTEAFF
TGCGCCAGCAGCTGGCGGGGGGAGAACACTGAAGCTTTCTTT
>NA|TRBJ1-4|TRBV7-6|NA
CASSLGGTRLEKLFF
TGTGCCAGCAGCTTAGGCGGGACGCGGCTGGAAAAACTGTTTTTT
>NA|TRBJ2-3|TRBV10-3|NA
CAISGTVPRGTDTQYF
TGTGCCATCAGTGGGACTGTTCCCCGAGGGACAGATACGCAGTATTTT
>NA|TRBJ2-7|TRBV20-1|few
CSARDLDIEAHYEQYF
TGCAGTGCTAGAGATTTAGATATCGAGGCCCACTACGAGCAGTACTTC
>NA|TRBJ2-3|TRBV20-1|many
CSVGTRFTDTQYF
TGCAGTGTTGGGACAAGATTCACAGATACGCAGTATTTT
>NA|TRBJ2-5|TRBV5-1|few
CASSTGTQRQETQYF
TGCGCCAGCAGCACCGGGACACAACGACAAGAGACCCAGTACTTC
>NA|TRBJ2-3|TRBV5-1|NA
CASRRLQGGTDTQYF
TGCGCCAGCAGAAGGCTGCAGGGAGGCACAGATACGCAGTATTTT
>NA|TRBJ1-2|TRBV20-1|few
CSASGSNYGYTF
TGCAGTGCTAGCGGTTCTAACTATGGCTACACCTTC
>NA|TRBJ1-1|TRBV20-1|many
CSASGGLAEAFF
TGCAGTGCTAGCGGGGGGCTCGCTGAAGCTTTCTTT
>NA|TRBJ2-1|TRBV7-6|NA
CASSSTRHGGALTSYNEQFF
TGTGCCAGCAGCTCAACCCGCCACGGCGGGGCCCTTACCTCCTACAATGAGCAGTTCTTC
>TRBD2|TRBJ2-2|TRBV11-1|NA
CASSLNSYSSGTNTGELFF
TGTGCCAGCAGCTTAAACTCCTACTCTAGCGGGACGAACACCGGGGAGCTGTTTTTT
>NA|TRBJ1-1|TRBV6-9|once
CASSYTANQALNTEAFF
TGTGCCAGCAGTTACACTGCGAATCAGGCCTTGAACACTGAAGCTTTCTTT
>NA|TRBJ1-3|TRBV5-8|few
CASSSGWGSSGNTIYF
TGTGCCAGCAGCTCTGGGTGGGGTTCTTCTGGAAACACCATATATTTT
>NA|TRBJ2-3|TRBV20-1|few
CSARRDTDRTDTQYF
TGCAGTGCTAGAAGGGACACCGACCGCACAGATACGCAGTATTTT
>TRBD2|TRBJ2-2|TRBV6-1|few
CASGTSGGATGELFF
TGTGCCAGCGGGACTAGCGGGGGCGCTACCGGGGAGCTGTTTTTT
>NA|TRBJ2-3|TRBV29-1|NA
CSVVGTYTDTQYF
TGCAGCGTTGTCGGGACCTACACAGATACGCAGTATTTT
>NA|TRBJ1-1|TRBV29-1|few
CSVEGPGGVNTEAFF
TGCAGCGTTGAAGGTCCGGGAGGGGTGAACACTGAAGCTTTCTTT
>TRBD1|TRBJ2-1|TRBV3-1|many
CASSQVSGGSNSEQFF
TGTGCCAGCAGCCAGGTGTCAGGGGGCAGCAACAGTGAGCAGTTCTTC
>TRBD1|TRBJ1-2|TRBV7-9|many
CASSSPSGQGNYGYTF
TGTGCCAGCAGCTCTCCCTCGGGACAGGGAAACTATGGCTACACCTTC
>NA|TRBJ2-1|TRBV10-1|NA
CASRQTGSHEQFF
TGCGCCAGCAGGCAAACAGGGAGTCATGAGCAGTTCTTC
>TRBD2|TRBJ2-2|TRBV3-1|many
CASSRGGARTGELFF
TGTGCCAGCAGCCGCGGGGGGGCGAGGACCGGGGAGCTGTTTTTT
>TRBD1|TRBJ1-5|TRBV20-1|NA
CSASHRDRVGNQPQHF
TGCAGTGCTTCTCACCGGGACAGGGTTGGCAATCAGCCCCAGCATTTT
>NA|TRBJ1-1|TRBV5-1|many
CASSLLGPYTEAFF
TGCGCCAGCAGTCTTCTGGGGCCATACACTGAAGCTTTCTTT
>NA|TRBJ2-1|TRBV27|many
CASSSPQGGYNEQFF
TGTGCCAGCAGTTCCCCTCAGGGGGGATACAATGAGCAGTTCTTC
>TRBD2|TRBJ2-1|TRBV11-2|many
CASTLRGGGNNEQFF
TGTGCCAGCACCCTGCGGGGCGGGGGGAACAATGAGCAGTTCTTC
>NA|TRBJ2-1|TRBV3-1|few
CASGDPGVPTYNEQFF
TGTGCCAGCGGCGATCCGGGGGTACCCACCTACAATGAGCAGTTCTTC
>NA|TRBJ2-7|TRBV20-1|many
CSARDQYEQYF
TGCAGTGCTAGAGACCAGTACGAGCAGTACTTC
>TRBD2|TRBJ2-2|TRBV12-3/TRBV12-4|many
CASRERGGTGELFF
TGTGCCAGCAGAGAGCGGGGGGGCACCGGGGAGCTGTTTTTT
>NA|TRBJ2-7|TRBV28|NA
CASSLGLASYEQYF
TGTGCCAGCAGTTTGGGCCTAGCTTCCTACGAGCAGTACTTC
>TRBD2|TRBJ2-5|TRBV12-3/TRBV12-4|many
CASSFGEGYQETQYF
TGTGCCAGCAGTTTTGGGGAGGGATACCAAGAGACCCAGTACTTC
>TRBD1|TRBJ1-5|TRBV6-1|few
CASSGRDSDSNQPQHF
TGTGCCAGCAGTGGCCGGGACAGTGATAGCAATCAGCCCCAGCATTTT
>NA|TRBJ2-2|TRBV20-1|NA
CSAPGRGGTGELFF
TGCAGTGCCCCGGGTAGGGGGGGGACCGGGGAGCTGTTTTTT
>NA|TRBJ1-6|TRBV20-1|many
CSASSGRNSPLHF
TGCAGTGCTAGTTCAGGTCGTAATTCACCCCTCCACTTT
>NA|TRBJ2-7|TRBV6-1|NA
CASSPPGATSYEQYF
TGTGCCAGCAGTCCCCCCGGGGCTACCTCCTACGAGCAGTACTTC
>TRBD1|TRBJ2-7|TRBV19|few
CASNPGQVWHEQYF
TGTGCCAGTAATCCGGGACAGGTATGGCACGAGCAGTACTTC
>NA|TRBJ2-2|TRBV6-1|few
CASSSGFRGGELFF
TGTGCCAGCAGTTCGGGTTTTAGGGGGGGGGAGCTGTTTTTT
>NA|TRBJ1-4|TRBV3-1|NA
CASSSRMMVPTNEKLFF
TGTGCCAGCAGCTCCCGTATGATGGTCCCAACTAATGAAAAACTGTTTTTT
>TRBD1|TRBJ1-2|TRBV6-1|NA
CASSTGQGATF
TGTGCCAGCAGCACGGGACAGGGGGCGACCTTC